This T cell receptor beta chain stems from a study of cytomegalovirus exposure and HLA in healthy donors. Study outcomes and limitations: The TCR clusters that emerged in the first cohort tended, a later analysis found, to co-occur in the 120 validation repertoires. In vitro work confirmed that a few CMV-associated chains recognize CMV antigens. Researchers counted 164 TCR beta chains as cytomegalovirus-associated.

Method: immunoSEQ multiplex PCR; TCRdb's copy keeps in-frame clones and lacks some. The sample shows 300,000 to 400,000 clones, 80% to 90% of them seen only once. The CDR3 has 13 residues. Germline V gene sequence: CDR1 SGHRS, CDR2 YFSETQ. Trimming removed 5 bases from V and 8 bases from J; junction bases left unmatched: 7. This clone was seen only once. Its antigen is undetermined. The clonotype comes from a young woman in good health and CMV-seronegative. The rearrangement joins TRBV5-1 to TRBJ1-2; 9 bases map to TRBD1. The sequenced sample consisted of PBMCs. The chain's CDR3 is CASSPTGGKGYTF. The CDR3 coding sequence is TGCGCCAGCAGTCCAACAGGGGGCAAAGGCTACACCTTC.